This T cell receptor beta chain was sequenced during a study of blood T cells in healthy people across ages. This clonotype was detected ten times or more. What it binds is not known. Germline CDR1 reads LGHDT; CDR2 reads YNNKEL (reference sequence). Trimming stripped 0 bases from V and 3 bases from J, with 9 bases between. This CDR3 has 15 amino acids. It was with a sample-barcoded 5' primer and a J-beta primer mix that a second PCR of roughly 6 to 12 cycles was run. Any given sample supplied a minimum of 2.5 million CDR3-containing paired-end reads. TCRdb analysed the 5' RACE reads with MiXCR anew, one entry per CDR3 protein. The table lists 980,000 or so distinct CDR3 sequences, roughly 48% of them singletons, with about an eighth in the top ten. Study-level findings and limits: Per million T cells, TCR beta diversity dropped about linearly as age rose.

Source material: blood. The TCR was taken from a man in his thirties or forties in good health. This chain joins TRBV3-1 and TRBJ2-1; D is perhaps TRBD2 (5 bases). This CDR3 is CASSQEPGVYNEQFF. The CDR3 DNA sequence: TGTGCCAGCAGCCAAGAACCCGGGGTCTACAATGAGCAGTTCTTC.